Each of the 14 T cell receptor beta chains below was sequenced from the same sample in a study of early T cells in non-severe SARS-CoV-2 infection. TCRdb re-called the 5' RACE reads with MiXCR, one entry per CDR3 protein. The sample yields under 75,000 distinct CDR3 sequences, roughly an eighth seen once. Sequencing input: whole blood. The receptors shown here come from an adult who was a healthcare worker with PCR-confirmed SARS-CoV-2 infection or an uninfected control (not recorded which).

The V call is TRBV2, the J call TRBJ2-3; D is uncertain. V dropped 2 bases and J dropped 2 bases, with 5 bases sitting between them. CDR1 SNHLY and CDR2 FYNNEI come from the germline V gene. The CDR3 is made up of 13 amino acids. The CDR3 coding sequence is TGTGCCAGCAGTGAACCATCCACAGATACGCAGTATTTT. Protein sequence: CASSEPSTDTQYF. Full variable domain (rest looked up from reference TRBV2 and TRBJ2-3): EPEVTQTPSHQVTQMGQEVILRCVPISNHLYFYWYRQILGQKVEFLVSFYNNEISEKSEIFDDQFSVERPDGSNFTLKIRSTKLEDSAMYFCASSEPSTDTQYFGPGTRLTVL.

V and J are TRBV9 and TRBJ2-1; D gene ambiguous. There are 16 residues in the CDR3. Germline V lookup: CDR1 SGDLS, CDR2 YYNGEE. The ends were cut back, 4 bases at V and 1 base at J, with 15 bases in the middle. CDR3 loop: CASSPRSEDSYNEQFF. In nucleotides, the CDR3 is TGTGCCAGCAGCCCCCGTTCCGAAGATTCCTACAATGAGCAGTTCTTC. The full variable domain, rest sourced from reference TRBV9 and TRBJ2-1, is DSGVTQTPKHLITATGQRVTLRCSPRSGDLSVYWYQQSLDQGLQFLIQYYNGEERAKGNILERFSAQQFPDLHSELNLSSLELGDSALYFCASSPRSEDSYNEQFFGPGTRLTVL.

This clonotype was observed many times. The DNA for the CDR3 is TGCAGCGTTGTCCCTATGATGGAGCAGTTCTTC. The encoded protein is CSVVPMMEQFF. The V call is TRBV29-1, the J call TRBJ2-1; D call uncertain. This CDR3 contains 11 residues. V was clipped by 4 bases and J by 10 bases, with 11 bases between them. Germline assignment: CDR1 SQVTM and CDR2 ANQGSEA.

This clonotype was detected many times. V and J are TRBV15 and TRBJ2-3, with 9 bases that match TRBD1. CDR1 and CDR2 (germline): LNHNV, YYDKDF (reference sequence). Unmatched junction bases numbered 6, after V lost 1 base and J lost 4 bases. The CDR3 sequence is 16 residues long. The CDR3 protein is CATSRGTGGTADTQYF. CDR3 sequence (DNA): TGTGCCACCAGCAGAGGAACAGGGGGCACCGCAGATACGCAGTATTTT.

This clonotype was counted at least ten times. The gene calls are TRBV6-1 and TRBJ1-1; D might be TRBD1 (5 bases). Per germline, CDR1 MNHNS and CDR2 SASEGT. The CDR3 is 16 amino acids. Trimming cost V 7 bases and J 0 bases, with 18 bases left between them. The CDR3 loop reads CASTLTMTAMNTEAFF. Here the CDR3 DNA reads TGTGCCAGCACGTTAACGATGACAGCCATGAACACTGAAGCTTTCTTT.

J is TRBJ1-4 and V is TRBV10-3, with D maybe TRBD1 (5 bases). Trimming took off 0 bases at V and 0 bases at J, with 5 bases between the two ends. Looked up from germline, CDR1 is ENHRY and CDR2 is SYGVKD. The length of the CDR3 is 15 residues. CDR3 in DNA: TGTGCCATCAGTGAGTCGGGGGCAACTAATGAAAAACTGTTTTTT. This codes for CAISESGATNEKLFF.

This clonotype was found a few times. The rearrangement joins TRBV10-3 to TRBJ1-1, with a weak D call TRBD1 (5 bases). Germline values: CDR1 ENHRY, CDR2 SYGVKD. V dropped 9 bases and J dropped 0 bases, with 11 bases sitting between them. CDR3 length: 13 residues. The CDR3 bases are TGTGCCATAACTGGGGGGGTGAACACTGAAGCTTTCTTT. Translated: CAITGGVNTEAFF.

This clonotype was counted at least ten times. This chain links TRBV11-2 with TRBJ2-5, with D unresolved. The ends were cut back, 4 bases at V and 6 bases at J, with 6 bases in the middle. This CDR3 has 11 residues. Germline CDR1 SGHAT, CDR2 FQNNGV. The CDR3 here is CASSSGQTQYF. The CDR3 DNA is TGTGCCAGCAGCTCGGGCCAGACCCAGTACTTC.

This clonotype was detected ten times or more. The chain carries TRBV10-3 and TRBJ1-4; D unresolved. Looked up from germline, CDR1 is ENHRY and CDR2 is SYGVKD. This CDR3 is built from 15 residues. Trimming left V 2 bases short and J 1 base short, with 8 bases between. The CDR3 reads CAISEEGGTNEKLFF. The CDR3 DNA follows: TGTGCCATCAGTGAGGAGGGTGGAACTAATGAAAAACTGTTTTTT.

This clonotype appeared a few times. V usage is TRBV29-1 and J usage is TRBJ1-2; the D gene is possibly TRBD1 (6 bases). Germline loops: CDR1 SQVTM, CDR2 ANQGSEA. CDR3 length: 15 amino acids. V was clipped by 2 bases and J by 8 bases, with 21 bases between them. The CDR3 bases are TGCAGCGTTGAAATCGGACAGAGTAGGAGTCAGGGCTACACCTTC. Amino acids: CSVEIGQSRSQGYTF.

The CDR3: CSVARGLADTQYF. The CDR3 DNA reads TGCAGCGTTGCCAGGGGGCTCGCAGATACGCAGTATTTT. This chain joins TRBV29-1 and TRBJ2-3, with 8 bases fitting TRBD1. The CDR3 consists of 13 residues. Trimming took 4 bases from V and 4 from J; bases not matched to a gene: 4. CDR1 and CDR2 from the germline V gene are SQVTM and ANQGSEA.

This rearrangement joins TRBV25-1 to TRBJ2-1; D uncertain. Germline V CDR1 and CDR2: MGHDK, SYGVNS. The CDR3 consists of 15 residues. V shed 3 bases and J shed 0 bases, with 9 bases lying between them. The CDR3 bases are TGTGCCAGCAGTGACACACTTCGCTCCTACAATGAGCAGTTCTTC. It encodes CASSDTLRSYNEQFF.

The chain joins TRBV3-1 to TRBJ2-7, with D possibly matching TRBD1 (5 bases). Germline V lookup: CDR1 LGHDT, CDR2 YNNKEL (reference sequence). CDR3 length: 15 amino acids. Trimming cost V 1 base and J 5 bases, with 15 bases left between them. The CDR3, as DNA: TGTGCCAGCAGCCAAGGTCGGCCCCCAGGGAACGAGCAGTACTTC. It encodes CASSQGRPPGNEQYF.

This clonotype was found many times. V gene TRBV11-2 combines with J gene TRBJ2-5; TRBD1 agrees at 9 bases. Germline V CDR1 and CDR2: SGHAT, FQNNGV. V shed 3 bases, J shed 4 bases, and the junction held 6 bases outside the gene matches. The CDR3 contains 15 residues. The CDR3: CASSFPGTGRETQYF. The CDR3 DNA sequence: TGTGCCAGCAGCTTTCCCGGGACAGGGCGAGAGACCCAGTACTTC.